One and the same sample provided the 30 T cell receptor beta chains below, sequenced in a study of shared clonotypes between healthy human individuals. Generated by immunoSEQ multiplex PCR, the TCRdb table keeps only in-frame clones and is missing some. The data hold 2,500,000 or so clones, with approximately 93% observed a single time. Sequencing was done on a sample of naive CD4+ T cells from PBMCs. Indicated subset: CD45RA+ positively selected. The receptors stem from a man between 18 and 29 years old in good health. Some clones in this sample may be carry-over from other donors' samples.

On this clone itself: In the same sample, other DNA sequences code for this CDR3. V is TRBV6-5 and J is TRBJ2-1; 9 bases align to TRBD2. Germline CDR1 reads MNHEY; CDR2 reads SVGAGI. CDR3 length equals 13 residues. V lost 8 bases and J lost 2; bases outside the gene matches: 1. CDR3 region: CASRLAAYNEQFF. CDR3 nucleotides: TGTGCCAGCCGACTAGCGGCCTACAATGAGCAGTTCTTC.

In DNA form, the CDR3 reads TGCAGCGTTCGAAATCCCCGACTAGCGGGAGGGACAGATACGCAGTATTTT. Protein: CSVRNPRLAGGTDTQYF. This chain joins TRBV29-1 and TRBJ2-3; 14 nucleotides agree with TRBD2. The CDR3 is 17 amino acids. The V and J ends lost 5 bases and 3 bases, in that order; junction bases with no gene match: 10. Germline V gene data show CDR1 as SQVTM and CDR2 as ANQGSEA.

The chain uses TRBV5-4 and TRBJ1-1; D gene uncertain. The CDR3 has 15 amino acids. V gave up 2 bases and J gave up 5 bases, with 16 bases separating them. CDR1 and CDR2 from the germline V gene are SGHNT and YYREEE (reference sequence). CDR3 residues: CASSFEVPVPTEAFF. CDR3 coding DNA: TGTGCCAGCAGCTTCGAGGTCCCGGTCCCGACTGAAGCTTTCTTT.

The V gene is TRBV18, the J gene TRBJ1-1, with TRBD1 matching 9 bases. This CDR3 spans 14 amino acids. V shed 3 bases, J shed 5 bases, and the junction held 4 bases outside the gene matches. Germline V gene lookup returns CDR1 KGHSH and CDR2 LQKENI. CDR3 region: CASSPGQGKTEAFF. The CDR3 coding sequence is TGTGCCAGCTCACCGGGACAGGGTAAGACTGAAGCTTTCTTT.

J is TRBJ2-1 and V is TRBV2; D remains ambiguous. Looked up from germline, CDR1 is SNHLY and CDR2 is FYNNEI. Between the trimmed V and J ends, which lost 3 bases and 0 bases, there was a span of 9 bases. CDR3 length: 15 residues. CDR3 nucleotides: TGTGCCAGCAGTGATCGGCGGAGCTCCTACAATGAGCAGTTCTTC. Amino acid sequence: CASSDRRSSYNEQFF. Full variable domain (rest looked up from reference TRBV2 and TRBJ2-1): EPEVTQTPSHQVTQMGQEVILRCVPISNHLYFYWYRQILGQKVEFLVSFYNNEISEKSEIFDDQFSVERPDGSNFTLKIRSTKLEDSAMYFCASSDRRSSYNEQFFGPGTRLTVL.

This chain links TRBV19 with TRBJ2-6; 7 bases map to TRBD1. V lost 5 bases, J lost 2 bases, and 24 bases stayed unmatched. This CDR3 is 22 amino acids long. Germline V CDR1 and CDR2: LNHDA, SQIVND (reference sequence). CDR3: CASSSPLTGTVEPKAGANVLTF. The CDR3 DNA follows: TGTGCCAGTAGTTCCCCTCTAACCGGGACAGTTGAACCAAAGGCTGGGGCCAACGTCCTGACTTTC.

V and J are TRBV6-1 and TRBJ2-4; 8 bases align to TRBD2. CDR1 is MNHNS and CDR2 is SASEGT in the germline V gene. Trimming removed 1 base from V and 16 bases from J; junction bases left unmatched: 6. This CDR3 is built from 12 residues. CDR3 sequence reads: CASSEVRGAGYF. DNA for the CDR3: TGTGCCAGCAGTGAAGTGCGGGGGGCGGGCTACTTC.

This sequence joins TRBV6-6 and TRBJ1-4; D is undetermined. This CDR3 has 14 residues. V shed 6 bases and J shed 8 bases, with 16 bases lying between them. Per germline, CDR1 MNHNY and CDR2 SVGAGI (reference sequence). The CDR3 coding sequence is TGTGCCAGCAGGTACGGGATCGGCGGGGAAAAACTGTTTTTT. It encodes CASRYGIGGEKLFF.

This clone was seen a single time. The chain couples TRBV6-6 to TRBJ1-1, with TRBD1 matching over 9 bases. CDR3 size: 16 residues. CDR1 and CDR2 (germline): MNHNY, SVGAGI (reference sequence). The ends lost 5 bases at V and 1 base at J; junction bases unmatched: 8. The CDR3 protein is CASSRTPGQGNTEAFF. As DNA, the CDR3 is TGTGCCAGCAGTCGCACTCCGGGACAGGGGAACACTGAAGCTTTCTTT.

The V gene is TRBV30, the J gene TRBJ2-7, with 12 bases identical to TRBD2. CDR3 size: 13 residues. With 7 bases clipped from V and 9 bases from J, the junction kept 10 bases outside the gene matches. Per the germline V gene, CDR1 is GTSNPN and CDR2 is SVGIG (reference sequence). The DNA for the CDR3 is TGTGCCTCTTCTCTAGCGGGAGGGCCCTGGCAGTACTTC. It codes for CASSLAGGPWQYF.

The chain is built from TRBV29-1 and TRBJ2-2; TRBD2 matches 8 bases. In germline, CDR1 is SQVTM, CDR2 ANQGSEA. This CDR3 is built from 14 residues. V gave up 6 bases and J gave up 2 bases; unmatched junction bases: 5. CDR3 sequence reads: CSVSGTSNTGELFF. CDR3 DNA: TGCAGCGTGTCCGGGACTAGTAACACCGGGGAGCTGTTTTTT.

This chain connects TRBV7-2 to TRBJ1-2, with a weak D call TRBD1 (6 bases). The germline CDR1 and CDR2 sequences are SGHTA and FQGNSA. The length of the CDR3 is 15 residues. V lost 2 bases to trimming and J lost 1 base, with 11 bases between them. CDR3 sequence reads: CASSLQGSDNYGYTF. The CDR3 DNA is TGTGCCAGCAGCTTACAGGGGTCTGATAACTATGGCTACACCTTC. Full variable domain (outside the CDR3, taken from reference TRBV7-2 and TRBJ1-2): GAGVSQSPSNKVTEKGKDVELRCDPISGHTALYWYRQSLGQGLEFLIYFQGNSAPDKSGLPSDRFSAERTGGSVSTLTIQRTQQEDSAVYLCASSLQGSDNYGYTFGSGTRLTVV.

This chain joins TRBV5-4 and TRBJ2-1, with 14 nucleotides matching TRBD2. Per the germline V gene, CDR1 is SGHNT and CDR2 is YYREEE (reference sequence). V gave up 4 bases and J gave up 2 bases; unmatched junction bases: 8. The CDR3 runs 18 residues. CDR3 sequence (DNA): TGTGCCAGCAGCGCGCCGGGACTAGCGGGAGTCCCCTACAATGAGCAGTTCTTC. Translation: CASSAPGLAGVPYNEQFF.

This clone came up once. The gene calls are TRBV27 and TRBJ1-2; 8 positions agree with TRBD1. The CDR3 is 16 amino acids. The V gene end was trimmed by 6 bases and the J gene end by 7 bases; junction bases not matched to a gene: 16. Per the germline V gene, CDR1 is MNHEY and CDR2 is SMNVEV (reference sequence). The CDR3 DNA is TGTGCCAGCAGAATAACAGGGGGAGTTTTTGTTGGTGGCTACACCTTC. This sequence encodes CASRITGGVFVGGYTF.

V gene TRBV7-2 combines with J gene TRBJ2-1, with 9 bases lining up with TRBD1. CDR1 and CDR2 from the germline V gene are SGHTA and FQGNSA. V trimming: 8 bases; J trimming: 12 bases; junction bases outside the gene matches: 5. This CDR3 spans 11 amino acids. The CDR3 spells CASGTGFVQFF. CDR3 sequence (DNA): TGTGCCAGCGGGACAGGGTTTGTGCAGTTCTTC.

The V call is TRBV5-1, the J call TRBJ2-7; D gene uncertain. CDR3 size: 17 residues. Trimming shortened V by 4 bases and J by 1 base, and 21 bases separated the two germline ends. Germline assignment: CDR1 SGHRS and CDR2 YFSETQ. The CDR3 DNA reads as TGCGCCAGCAGCGAGGTTAGTGGGCCCATAGGTTCCTACGAGCAGTACTTC. This sequence encodes CASSEVSGPIGSYEQYF.

The chain recombines TRBV7-2 with TRBJ2-1, with D uncertain. The germline V gene has CDR1 SGHTA and CDR2 FQGNSA. There are 14 residues in the CDR3. Trimming removed 2 bases at V and 4 bases at J, with 9 bases between. CDR3 in DNA: TGTGCCAGCAGCTTACCCTTGTCTTACAATGAGCAGTTCTTC. Translation: CASSLPLSYNEQFF. The full variable domain, in which reference TRBV7-2 and TRBJ2-1 provide the parts outside the CDR3, is GAGVSQSPSNKVTEKGKDVELRCDPISGHTALYWYRQSLGQGLEFLIYFQGNSAPDKSGLPSDRFSAERTGGSVSTLTIQRTQQEDSAVYLCASSLPLSYNEQFFGPGTRLTVL.

The V gene is TRBV4-1, the J gene TRBJ2-7, with a possible D match to TRBD2 (5 bases). V was trimmed by 0 bases and J by 6 bases, leaving 12 bases between them. There are 14 residues in the CDR3. Per the germline V gene, CDR1 is MGHRA and CDR2 is YSYEKL. The CDR3 region has the DNA TGCGCCAGCAGCCAAGACGGGAAAGGAGGCGAGCAGTACTTC. The encoded protein is CASSQDGKGGEQYF.

This CDR3 reads CASSPRTSGSQDQYF. The CDR3 bases are TGTGCCAGCAGCCCGCGGACTAGCGGGTCACAGGACCAGTACTTC. V gene TRBV5-4 combines with J gene TRBJ2-5; 11 bases match TRBD2. The CDR3 spans 15 residues. The germline V gene has CDR1 SGHNT and CDR2 YYREEE (reference sequence). V shed 4 bases and J 10 bases; nucleotides not matched to a gene: 12.

This sequence joins TRBV30 and TRBJ2-5; 7 bases are a match to TRBD2. Per germline, CDR1 GTSNPN and CDR2 SVGIG (reference sequence). With 5 bases clipped from V and 5 bases from J, the junction kept 8 bases outside the gene matches. This CDR3 region has 13 residues. The CDR3 loop is CAWAGLFGETQYF. CDR3 bases: TGTGCCTGGGCGGGACTATTTGGGGAGACCCAGTACTTC.

The rearrangement uses TRBV7-9 and TRBJ2-5; tentative D call: TRBD2 (7 bases). Germline assignment: CDR1 SEHNR and CDR2 FQNEAQ (reference sequence). V was clipped by 4 bases and J by 1 base, with 19 bases between them. The CDR3 extends over 17 amino acids. CDR3 sequence reads: CASSSHRRGGAQETQYF. The CDR3 DNA reads as TGTGCCAGCAGCTCCCATCGTAGGGGGGGGGCCCAAGAGACCCAGTACTTC.

This clone appeared a single time. The chain carries TRBV14 and TRBJ2-2; D is unclear. The CDR3 loop spans 13 amino acids. Deletions cut 1 base from V and 7 bases from J, with 7 bases between. Germline V gives CDR1 SGHDN, CDR2 FVKESK. The CDR3 loop is CASSQVMVGELFF. In DNA, the CDR3 is TGTGCCAGCAGCCAAGTAATGGTCGGGGAGCTGTTTTTT.

The gene calls are TRBV6-1 and TRBJ2-7, with D hard to call. There are 15 residues in the CDR3. Looked up from germline, CDR1 is MNHNS and CDR2 is SASEGT. V was trimmed by 6 bases and J by 0 bases, leaving 15 bases between them. CDR3 in amino acids: CASSLPRTHSYEQYF. The CDR3 DNA reads as TGTGCCAGCAGCCTACCCAGGACGCACTCCTACGAGCAGTACTTC.

The V call is TRBV7-6, the J call TRBJ2-1; D tentatively reads TRBD1 or TRBD2 (5 bases each). Germline lookup yields CDR1 SGHVS and CDR2 FNYEAQ. The CDR3 loop spans 14 amino acids. Trimming pared 0 bases from V and 4 bases from J, leaving 7 bases between. In nucleotides, the CDR3 is TGTGCCAGCAGCTTAGCGGGACCTTACAATGAGCAGTTCTTC. Protein: CASSLAGPYNEQFF.

The chain couples TRBV6-6 to TRBJ2-1; 7 bases match TRBD2. V was pared by 0 bases and J by 8 bases, with 4 bases of the junction left unmatched. CDR3 length: 14 amino acids. Germline CDR1 is MNHNY and CDR2 is SVGAGI (reference sequence). The CDR3 bases are TGTGCCAGCAGTTACTCTAGACTAGCCTATGAGCAGTTCTTC. This gives the protein CASSYSRLAYEQFF.

The chain carries TRBV5-4 and TRBJ1-3, with TRBD1 matching over 10 bases. Germline trimming cut 4 bases from V and 8 bases from J; bases unmatched to any gene: 3. CDR1 SGHNT and CDR2 YYREEE come from the germline V gene (reference sequence). This CDR3 has 13 amino acids. The CDR3 sequence: CASSQGTGDTIYF. CDR3 in DNA: TGTGCCAGCAGCCAAGGGACAGGGGACACCATATATTTT.

The V gene is TRBV9, the J gene TRBJ2-2, with 10 bases identical to TRBD2. The CDR3 consists of 19 residues. V lost 2 bases, J lost 3 bases, and 13 bases stayed unmatched. The germline gives CDR1 SGDLS, CDR2 YYNGEE. The CDR3 loop is CASSVAGTSANAHTGELFF. CDR3 nucleotides: TGTGCCAGCAGCGTCGCCGGGACTAGCGCCAACGCGCACACCGGGGAGCTGTTTTTT.

J is TRBJ2-5 and V is TRBV6-6; D is undetermined. From germline, CDR1 is MNHNY and CDR2 SVGAGI (reference sequence). The CDR3 is 14 residues long. The V gene lost 0 bases and the J gene lost 1 base, with 6 bases spanning the gap. As DNA, the CDR3 is TGTGCCAGCAGTTACTCGAATCTCCAAGAGACCCAGTACTTC. Protein sequence: CASSYSNLQETQYF.

The rearrangement uses TRBV5-1 and TRBJ2-5; D is perhaps TRBD2 (7 bases). V gave up 1 base and J gave up 5 bases, with 12 bases separating them. The V gene's germline CDR1 is SGHRS and CDR2 YFSETQ. There are 14 residues in the CDR3. CDR3 protein: CASSLIGGLETQYF. In nucleotides, the CDR3 is TGCGCCAGCAGCTTGATCGGGGGGCTGGAGACCCAGTACTTC.

This chain joins TRBV4-2 and TRBJ2-6, with D unresolved. The CDR3 extends over 14 amino acids. Trimming stripped 4 bases from V and 1 base from J, with 5 bases between. Looked up from germline, CDR1 is LGHNA and CDR2 is YNFKEQ. This CDR3 is CASSPVSGANVLTF. The CDR3 DNA is TGTGCCAGCAGCCCCGTATCTGGGGCCAACGTCCTGACTTTC.